This is a list of T cell receptor beta chains from one sample in a study of T cell responses to AZD1222 COVID-19 vaccine. TCRdb keeps only in-frame clones here, not all; method: immunoSEQ multiplex PCR. The sample lists roughly 130,000 clones, 85% to 95% occurring once. Sequenced here: peripheral blood, sampled on day 0 of AZD1222 vaccination. These receptors all come from an adult in good health. The CDR3 runs from the conserved cysteine through the conserved F or W. D genes are given only for firm matches. Clone sizes are given selectively: once, few, many, or a class where the clone is expanded.

len,j_gene,abundance,v_gene,d_gene,CDR3aa,CDR3nt
16,TRBJ1-4,.,TRBV5-1,TRBD1,CASSRRAGGTNEKLFF,TGCGCCAGCAGCAGACGCGCAGGGGGCACTAATGAAAAACTGTTTTTT
14,TRBJ1-5,.,TRBV9,.,CASSVGGTAQPQHF,TGTGCCAGCAGCGTAGGCGGAACGGCTCAGCCCCAGCATTTT
15,TRBJ2-2,.,TRBV6-6,.,CASSLSRGDTGELFF,TGTGCCAGCAGTCTATCGAGGGGGGACACCGGGGAGCTGTTTTTT
12,TRBJ1-1,.,TRBV28,.,CASSLDWTEAFF,TGTGCCAGCAGTTTAGACTGGACTGAAGCTTTCTTT
15,TRBJ1-6,once,TRBV5-6,TRBD1,CASKVTGSYNSPLHF,TGTGCCAGCAAAGTGACAGGGAGTTATAATTCACCCCTCCACTTT
11,TRBJ2-1,.,TRBV20-1,.,CSARALDEQFF,TGCAGTGCTAGGGCGTTGGATGAGCAGTTCTTC
14,TRBJ2-5,.,TRBV6-5,TRBD2,CASSKTSGAETQYF,TGTGCCAGCAGTAAGACTAGCGGGGCGGAGACCCAGTACTTC
13,TRBJ1-2,.,TRBV7-3,.,CASSLEGNYGYTF,TGTGCCAGCAGCTTAGAGGGGAACTATGGCTACACCTTC
16,TRBJ2-3,.,TRBV5-1,TRBD2,CASSPGTSGNTDTQYF,TGCGCCAGCAGCCCAGGGACTAGCGGGAACACAGATACGCAGTATTTT
13,TRBJ2-5,.,TRBV2,.,CASSIRVRETQYF,TGTGCCAGCAGCATTAGAGTGAGGGAGACCCAGTACTTC
17,TRBJ1-6,.,TRBV11-3,TRBD1,CAGSEGQASSYNSPLHF,TGTGCCGGCAGCGAGGGACAGGCGAGCTCCTATAATTCACCCCTCCACTTT
14,TRBJ1-3,.,TRBV28,.,CASSLDRAGNTIYF,TGTGCCAGCAGCTTGGACAGAGCTGGAAACACCATATATTTT
15,TRBJ2-1,.,TRBV7-2,.,CASSLGGGTYNEQFF,TGTGCCAGCAGCTTAGGGGGGGGCACCTACAATGAGCAGTTCTTC
14,TRBJ1-2,.,TRBV5-8,TRBD1,CASSWTGAREGYTF,TGTGCCAGCAGCTGGACAGGAGCCCGCGAGGGCTACACCTTC
17,TRBJ1-3,once,TRBV27,.,CASSSKGFASSGNTIYF,TGTGCCAGCAGTTCCAAGGGATTCGCAAGCTCTGGAAACACCATATATTTT
14,TRBJ2-2,.,TRBV6-6,.,CASSYQSSAGELFF,TGTGCCAGCAGTTATCAATCTAGCGCCGGGGAGCTGTTTTTT
13,TRBJ1-1,.,TRBV5-5,.,CASSLPGNTEAFF,TGTGCCAGCAGCCTCCCAGGGAACACTGAAGCTTTCTTT
16,TRBJ2-1,.,TRBV3-1/TRBV3-2,.,CASSQDARQGYNEQFF,TGTGCCAGCAGCCAAGACGCGAGGCAGGGGTACAATGAGCAGTTCTTC
14,TRBJ2-4,.,TRBV4-3,.,CASSQEPRLGIQYF,TGCGCCAGCAGCCAAGAACCAAGGCTGGGCATTCAGTACTTC
12,TRBJ1-2,.,TRBV6-6,.,CASTGQIYGYTF,TGTGCCAGCACAGGACAGATCTATGGCTACACCTTC
15,TRBJ2-1,.,TRBV4-1,.,CASSQSRGPYNEQFF,TGCGCCAGCAGCCAATCCCGCGGACCCTACAATGAGCAGTTCTTC
14,TRBJ2-5,few,TRBV7-8,TRBD2,CASSPTSAQETQYF,TGTGCCAGCAGCCCGACTAGCGCCCAAGAGACCCAGTACTTC